This paragraph covers one T cell receptor beta chain sequence. On cycle 4 day 1 and cycle 7 day 1, as well as at baseline, blood was sampled. TCRdb's copy holds only in-frame clones and misses some; the assay was immunoSEQ multiplex PCR. The sample records 100,000 or so clones, 75% to 95% being singletons. The data derive from a study of OX40 agonist ivuxolimab in advanced cancers. Background on the study: A diagnosis of hepatocellular carcinoma, melanoma, renal cell or head and neck cancer was present in dose-escalation patients.

The CDR3 extends over 13 amino acids. CDR1 is MNHEY and CDR2 is SVGAGI in the germline V gene. Trimming pared 2 bases from V and 10 bases from J, leaving 12 bases between. This clonotype was sampled from an adult with an advanced solid tumor such as melanoma, head and neck, liver or kidney cancer. The rearrangement uses TRBV6-5 and TRBJ2-1; D call uncertain. The material sequenced was CD4+ or CD8+ T cells sorted from blood, taken in a trial of the OX40 agonist ivuxolimab. CDR3 loop: CASSYPGSSEQFF. In nucleotides, the CDR3 is TGTGCCAGCAGTTACCCCGGCTCCTCGGAGCAGTTCTTC.